The TCR beta chain under discussion was sequenced for a study of blood T cell repertoires in COVID-19 (dated by TCRdb to the early 2020s). About the investigation overall: Collaborator samples came from the United States, Italy and Spain and covered acute and convalescent phases of COVID-19. The prospective study material was composed of cDNA or gDNA derived from T cells, B-cell-depleted T cells, or PBMCs. Subjects who had been exposed to COVID-19, were actively infected with it, or had recovered from it provided the deeply sampled blood TCRbeta repertoires that made up the dataset. The repertoires were released in a freely available public database intended as a resource for research on the immune response to SARS-CoV-2. Samples came from the ongoing ImmuneRACE study (first 160 participants) plus 1,254 subjects from 6 global collaborators. Nearly every sample came with metadata listing a de-identified subject ID, COVID-19 status, age in years and sex. Where available, HLA class I and class II types were taken from metadata supplied by the sample provider and were not determined by assay-based typing.

On this clone itself: The antigen this receptor binds is unknown. The input lacks base qualities; no much larger clone sits a single base away.

At the junction V is shortened by 8 bases and J by 5 bases, with 21 bases in between. CDR1 is given as KGHDR and CDR2 as SFDVKD, both from the germline V gene. The CDR3 numbers 17 residues from cysteine through phenylalanine. Of the read, only the CDR3 DNA is kept; its 51 bases are in frame from base 1. TCRbeta CDR3 regions were amplified from genomic DNA using the immunoSEQ Assay, a bias-controlled multiplex PCR. Regarding the original processing steps: The number of nucleated cells in each sample was estimated from the amplification of reference gene primers within the assay. To quantify the absolute abundance of each unique TCRbeta CDR3 rearrangement, sequence reads were collapsed and filtered. For each sample, productive Simpson clonality was calculated as the square root of Simpson's diversity index over productive rearrangements. TCRdb carries this immuneACCESS record with in-frame sequences only. Its versions omit some clonotypes, under half of them owing to an unresolved V gene in the studies checked, with the rest unexplained. V, J and clone size reflect that table, while D and trimming were determined from the DNA. This sample has 95,000 to 100,000 clones in its table, and approximately 82% of those were observed once. Clones ranked in the top ten supply over 9.5% of the sample.

Whole blood was collected in K2EDTA tubes by collaborating institutions according to the institutions' own protocols. For TCRbeta analysis, collaborators shipped samples in one of three forms: frozen whole blood, isolated PBMCs, or DNA extracted from either of those sample types. What the study reported, not specific to this receptor: How much clinical and demographic metadata was included differed by source and by participant, and the metadata was provided uncurated.

The sample taken for sequencing was peripheral blood. Rearrangement joined TRBV24-1 to TRBJ2-6; TRBD1 might be the D gene, on 5 matching bases. The sequence derives from a man between 65 and 79 years old with acute or convalescent COVID-19. This receptor carries the CDR3 CATNQGLPFLRANVLTF. The DNA reads as follows: TGTGCCACCAACCAGGGCCTCCCTTTTTTAAGGGCCAACGTCCTGACTTTC.